What follows are 24 T cell receptor beta chains derived from one specimen sequenced in a study of blood T cell repertoires in COVID-19. Generated by immunoSEQ multiplex PCR, the TCRdb table keeps only in-frame clones and is missing some. This sample has 250,000 to 350,000 clones, with roughly 86% found just once. The sample comprised peripheral blood. These TCRs come from a woman aged 25 to 39 with COVID-19, enrolled during active disease.

On this clone: The junction shows a germline mismatch at one end, possibly a read error. This chain joins TRBV7-7 and TRBJ2-5, with TRBD1 matching 9 bases. Germline-derived CDR1 and CDR2 are SSHAT and FNYEAQ (reference sequence). There are 15 residues in the CDR3. The DNA for the CDR3 is TGTGCTAGCAGCTTGGGACAGGGAGGCGGGGAGACCCAGTACTTC. Its translation is CASSLGQGGGETQYF.

J is TRBJ1-1 and V is TRBV19; 7 bases line up with TRBD1. Germline V gene sequence: CDR1 LNHDA, CDR2 SQIVND (reference sequence). The CDR3 length is 19 residues. V lost 7 bases, J lost 0 bases, and 20 bases stayed unmatched. CDR3 in amino acids: CASTPPFDYRDSLNTEAFF. The CDR3 nucleotides are TGTGCCAGTACCCCCCCCTTTGACTACCGGGACAGCTTGAACACTGAAGCTTTCTTT. Combining the CDR3 with reference TRBV19 and TRBJ1-1 gives the whole variable domain DGGITQSPKYLFRKEGQNVTLSCEQNLNHDAMYWYRQDPGQGLRLIYYSQIVNDFQKGDIAEGYSVSREKKESFPLTVTSAQKNPTAFYLCASTPPFDYRDSLNTEAFFGQGTRLTVV.

The gene calls are TRBV5-4 and TRBJ2-2; D is unresolved. CDR3 size: 14 residues. V lost 0 bases and J lost 7, with 10 bases in between. Germline V gene data show CDR1 as SGHNT and CDR2 as YYREEE (reference sequence). DNA of the CDR3: TGTGCCAGCAGCTTGGAGCCGCCCCACGGGGAGCTGTTTTTT. Translating gives CASSLEPPHGELFF.

To note about this clone: At the DNA level, this CDR3 is encoded by other sequences in the same sample as well. The chain links TRBV9 to TRBJ2-7; TRBD1 is a possible D gene (5 bases). This CDR3 has 13 residues. V lost 0 bases to trimming and J lost 2 bases, with 6 bases between them. Germline CDR1 SGDLS, CDR2 YYNGEE. The CDR3 region has the DNA TGTGCCAGCAGCGTAGGACAGACCTACGAGCAGTACTTC. It encodes CASSVGQTYEQYF.

The chain is built from TRBV10-3 and TRBJ1-1, with D possibly matching TRBD1 (6 bases). CDR1 and CDR2 (germline): ENHRY, SYGVKD. The V and J ends lost 5 bases and 5 bases respectively, with 15 bases between them. The CDR3 spans 14 residues. The CDR3: CAISHNSQGTEAFF. CDR3 bases: TGTGCCATCAGTCATAACTCCCAGGGGACTGAAGCTTTCTTT.

The chain employs TRBV27 and TRBJ2-7, with a possible D match to TRBD2 (5 bases). The V end lost 4 bases, the J end lost 4 bases, and 20 bases lay between the germline ends. This CDR3 is 16 amino acids long. Per the germline V gene, CDR1 is MNHEY and CDR2 is SMNVEV (reference sequence). CDR3 loop: CASSSLGGGRSYEQYF. In DNA, the CDR3 is TGTGCCAGCAGTTCTCTCGGAGGAGGTAGATCTTACGAGCAGTACTTC.

The V gene is TRBV11-2, the J gene TRBJ1-3; TRBD1 agrees at 7 bases. Germline trimming cut 3 bases from V and 3 bases from J; bases unmatched to any gene: 8. The CDR3 consists of 16 residues. Germline V gene sequence: CDR1 SGHAT, CDR2 FQNNGV. CDR3 nucleotides: TGTGCCAGCAGCTTCTCGACAGGGTTCGGTGGAAACACCATATATTTT. Translation: CASSFSTGFGGNTIYF.

This sequence joins TRBV11-2 and TRBJ2-3; 12 nucleotides match TRBD2. CDR3 size: 17 residues. CDR1 and CDR2 from the germline V gene are SGHAT and FQNNGV. With 3 bases clipped from V and 3 bases from J, the junction kept 7 bases outside the gene matches. The CDR3 DNA sequence: TGTGCCAGCAGCTTTTCTGGGACTAGCGGGTTTACAGATACGCAGTATTTT. Amino acid sequence: CASSFSGTSGFTDTQYF.

This clone was recorded once. The chain couples TRBV7-2 to TRBJ1-1, with TRBD1 as a possible D gene (6 bases). Germline lookup yields CDR1 SGHTA and CDR2 FQGNSA. This CDR3 contains 15 residues. The V end lost 5 bases, the J end lost 4 bases, and 17 bases lay between the germline ends. Written as DNA, the CDR3 is TGTGCCAGCAGCCCCGAGGGGGGGAGGTTCACTGAAGCTTTCTTT. Protein product: CASSPEGGRFTEAFF.

The chain is built from TRBV25-1 and TRBJ1-1, with unresolved D. Germline-derived CDR1 and CDR2 are MGHDK and SYGVNS. This CDR3 has 15 amino acids. V lost 4 bases and J lost 5, with 17 bases in between. The DNA for the CDR3 is TGTGCCAGCAGTGGCGCCCGAGACAAAAGAACTGAAGCTTTCTTT. It codes for CASSGARDKRTEAFF.

This clone was seen just once. The rearrangement links TRBV2 to TRBJ1-5; D perhaps matches TRBD1 (6 bases). Germline loops: CDR1 SNHLY, CDR2 FYNNEI. The CDR3 has 11 amino acids. V lost 1 base and J 12 bases, leaving 7 bases between the germline ends. Written as DNA, the CDR3 is TGTGCCAGCAGTGAAGGGGGGCACCAGCATTTT. Protein product: CASSEGGHQHF.

This clone was recorded only once. The chain links TRBV7-9 to TRBJ2-6; D possibly corresponds to TRBD1 (6 bases). Trimming shortened V by 5 bases and J by 0 bases, and 17 bases separated the two germline ends. The length of the CDR3 is 18 residues. Germline V lookup: CDR1 SEHNR, CDR2 FQNEAQ (reference sequence). CDR3 DNA sequence: TGTGCCAGCAGCCCAGGGGCGACAGGACCCTCTGGGGCCAACGTCCTGACTTTC. This sequence encodes CASSPGATGPSGANVLTF. The full variable domain, completed using reference TRBV7-9 and TRBJ2-6, is DTGVSQNPRHKITKRGQNVTFRCDPISEHNRLYWYRQTLGQGPEFLTYFQNEAQLEKSRLLSDRFSAERPKGSFSTLEIQRTEQGDSAMYLCASSPGATGPSGANVLTFGAGSRLTVL.

This chain uses TRBV4-2 with TRBJ2-3; weak D call: TRBD2 (5 bases). The ends were cut back, 0 bases at V and 4 bases at J, with 14 bases in the middle. There are 16 residues in the CDR3. Germline assignment: CDR1 LGHNA and CDR2 YNFKEQ. The CDR3, as DNA: TGTGCCAGCAGCCAAGAGGCGAGAGGGAGAGCAGATACGCAGTATTTT. Protein sequence: CASSQEARGRADTQYF.

This chain links TRBV30 with TRBJ1-2; no firm D call. Trimming left V 0 bases short and J 8 bases short, with 7 bases between. CDR1 and CDR2 (germline): GTSNPN, SVGIG (reference sequence). This CDR3 has 11 amino acids. The CDR3 coding sequence is TGTGCCTGGAGTGTACAACCCGGCTACACCTTC. Translation gives CAWSVQPGYTF.

V is TRBV7-8 and J is TRBJ2-7; maybe TRBD2 (5 bases). This CDR3 comprises 14 residues. V was clipped by 3 bases and J by 7 bases, with 16 bases between them. Per the germline V gene, CDR1 is SGHVS and CDR2 is FQNEAQ. The CDR3: CASSFTRLPMEQYF. The CDR3, as DNA: TGTGCCAGCAGCTTTACGCGACTACCTATGGAGCAGTACTTC.

This clone was picked up a small number of times. The chain is built from TRBV5-4 and TRBJ2-7; 10 bases fit TRBD1. CDR1 and CDR2 from the germline V gene are SGHNT and YYREEE (reference sequence). The CDR3 sequence is 13 residues long. Germline trimming cut 4 bases from V and 4 bases from J; bases unmatched to any gene: 2. CDR3 sequence reads: CASSRGQGYEQYF. The CDR3 DNA sequence: TGTGCCAGCAGCAGGGGACAGGGGTACGAGCAGTACTTC.

This clone was observed a single time. This chain joins TRBV6-5 and TRBJ2-1; TRBD2 matches 7 bases. The J segment lost 5 bases and the V segment lost 4 bases, leaving 11 bases of the junction unmatched. This CDR3 has 16 amino acids. Germline CDR1 MNHEY, CDR2 SVGAGI. CDR3 DNA sequence: TGTGCCAGCAGTTCTCGACTAGCAGTTCATAACAATGAGCAGTTCTTC. This gives the protein CASSSRLAVHNNEQFF.

CDR3 coding DNA: TGTGCCAGCAGGGGGGGGACTATGGCCCCATTCGTGCAGTACTTC. This translates into CASRGGTMAPFVQYF. The V gene is TRBV28, the J gene TRBJ2-7; TRBD2 aligns across 7 bases. Germline CDR1 reads MDHEN; CDR2 reads SYDVKM. CDR3 length: 15 residues. The junction had 17 bases not matched to a gene; V was cut back by 6 bases and J by 9 bases.

V and J are TRBV7-2 and TRBJ2-4; 8 bases match TRBD1. The CDR3 contains 15 residues. Germline loops: CDR1 SGHTA, CDR2 FQGNSA. With 5 bases clipped from V and 1 base from J, the junction kept 4 bases outside the gene matches. CDR3 nucleotides: TGTGCCAGCAGCAAGGACAGGGTCGCCAAAAACATTCAGTACTTC. As protein: CASSKDRVAKNIQYF. Looking up the rest from reference TRBV7-2 and TRBJ2-4 gives the full variable domain: GAGVSQSPSNKVTEKGKDVELRCDPISGHTALYWYRQSLGQGLEFLIYFQGNSAPDKSGLPSDRFSAERTGGSVSTLTIQRTQQEDSAVYLCASSKDRVAKNIQYFGAGTRLSVL.

Points on this clone: Other DNA sequences in the same sample also yield this CDR3. The genes are TRBV6-4 and TRBJ2-1; 7 nucleotides match TRBD2. V was clipped by 0 bases and J by 1 base; unmatched bases: 0. The CDR3 is made up of 15 amino acids. Germline V gives CDR1 MRHNA, CDR2 SNTAGT. CDR3 loop: CASSDSSGSYNEQFF. CDR3 sequence (DNA): TGTGCCAGCAGTGACTCTAGCGGGTCCTACAATGAGCAGTTCTTC.

The chain links TRBV18 to TRBJ1-1, with D unresolved. CDR3 length: 13 residues. Trimming cost V 5 bases and J 3 bases, with 10 bases left between them. The germline CDR1 and CDR2 sequences are KGHSH and LQKENI. CDR3 DNA: TGTGCCAGCTCAGTTGGGCCGGACACTGAAGCTTTCTTT. Protein: CASSVGPDTEAFF.

This clone came up a few times. The chain combines TRBV11-2 with TRBJ1-3, with 9 bases identical to TRBD1. V shed 5 bases, J shed 2 bases, and the junction held 4 bases outside the gene matches. This CDR3 contains 15 residues. Germline V gene lookup returns CDR1 SGHAT and CDR2 FQNNGV. CDR3 amino acids: CASSPRTGAGNTIYF. DNA for the CDR3: TGTGCCAGCAGCCCCCGGACAGGGGCTGGAAACACCATATATTTT. Based on the CDR3 plus reference TRBV11-2 and TRBJ1-3, the full variable domain is EAGVAQSPRYKIIEKRQSVAFWCNPISGHATLYWYQQILGQGPKLLIQFQNNGVVDDSQLPKDRFSAERLKGVDSTLKIQPAKLEDSAVYLCASSPRTGAGNTIYFGEGSWLTVV.

V and J are TRBV6-5 and TRBJ2-5, with a tentative D call TRBD1 (5 bases). The V end lost 10 bases, the J end lost 3 bases, and 12 bases lay between the germline ends. The CDR3 is 12 amino acids. Germline V gives CDR1 MNHEY, CDR2 SVGAGI. CDR3 sequence reads: CATPTEEETQYF. CDR3 nucleotide sequence: TGTGCCACCCCGACAGAAGAAGAGACCCAGTACTTC.

This clone appeared a single time. CDR3 residues: CASSLSPGAGTEAFF. The CDR3 nucleotides read TGTGCCAGCAGTTTATCCCCCGGAGCGGGCACTGAAGCTTTCTTT. This chain joins TRBV27 and TRBJ1-1; D gene uncertain. Deletions cut 0 bases from V and 4 bases from J, with 12 bases between. CDR1 and CDR2 (germline): MNHEY, SMNVEV (reference sequence). There are 15 residues in the CDR3.